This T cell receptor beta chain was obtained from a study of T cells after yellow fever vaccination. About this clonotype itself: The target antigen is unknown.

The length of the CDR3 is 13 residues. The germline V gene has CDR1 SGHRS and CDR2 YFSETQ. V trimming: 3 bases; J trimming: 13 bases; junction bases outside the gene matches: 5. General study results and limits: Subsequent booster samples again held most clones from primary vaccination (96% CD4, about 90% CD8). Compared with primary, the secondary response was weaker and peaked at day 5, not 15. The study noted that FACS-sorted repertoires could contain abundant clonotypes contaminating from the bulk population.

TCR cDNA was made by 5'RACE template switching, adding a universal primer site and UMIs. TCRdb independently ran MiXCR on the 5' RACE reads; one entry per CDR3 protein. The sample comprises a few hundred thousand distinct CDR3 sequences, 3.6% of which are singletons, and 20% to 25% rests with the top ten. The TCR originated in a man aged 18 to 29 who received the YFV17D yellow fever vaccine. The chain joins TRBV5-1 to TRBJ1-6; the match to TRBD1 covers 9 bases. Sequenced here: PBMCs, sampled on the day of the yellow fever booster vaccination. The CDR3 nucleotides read TGCGCCAGCAGCTGGGGACAGGGCGATCCCCTCCACTTT. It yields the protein CASSWGQGDPLHF. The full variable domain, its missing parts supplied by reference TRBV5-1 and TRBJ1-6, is KAGVTQTPRYLIKTRGQQVTLSCSPISGHRSVSWYQQTPGQGLQFLFEYFSETQRNKGNFPGRFSGRQFSNSRSEMNVSTLELGDSALYLCASSWGQGDPLHFGNGTRLTVT.